The 10 T cell receptor beta chains in this list originate from one sample, sequenced in a study of blood T cell repertoires in COVID-19. Here immunoSEQ multiplex PCR was the method, and the copy in TCRdb shows in-frame clones only, minus some. Seen here are fewer than 140,000 clones, roughly four fifths observed once, and the top ten hold around 6.2%. The sequencing sample was made of peripheral blood. The receptors shown here come from a man older than 75 with COVID-19, enrolled during active disease.

This clone has just a few counts. The genes are TRBV27 and TRBJ1-5, with 8 bases that match TRBD1. Per germline, CDR1 MNHEY and CDR2 SMNVEV (reference sequence). With V trimmed by 5 bases and J by 2 bases, 5 bases remained unmatched. The CDR3 sequence is 15 residues long. The CDR3 reads CASSGSQGGNQPQHF. The CDR3 bases are TGTGCCAGCAGTGGATCACAGGGGGGCAATCAGCCCCAGCATTTT.

This chain connects TRBV6-6 to TRBJ1-3; no firm D call. Trimming shortened V by 2 bases and J by 0 bases, and 5 bases separated the two germline ends. The germline gives CDR1 MNHNY, CDR2 SVGAGI (reference sequence). The CDR3 sequence is 14 residues long. This CDR3 reads CASSYESSGNTIYF. In DNA, the CDR3 is TGTGCCAGCAGTTACGAGAGCTCTGGAAACACCATATATTTT.

The V gene is TRBV7-8, the J gene TRBJ1-5; no definite D call. V was pared by 1 base and J by 4 bases, with 17 bases between. Germline loops: CDR1 SGHVS, CDR2 FQNEAQ. The CDR3 is 17 amino acids. CDR3 region: CASSLVRGYSGNQPQHF. The CDR3 DNA sequence: TGTGCCAGCAGCTTAGTCCGTGGTTACAGCGGGAATCAGCCCCAGCATTTT. The whole variable domain, filled in from reference TRBV7-8 and TRBJ1-5, reads GAGVSQSPRYKVAKRGQDVALRCDPISGHVSLFWYQQALGQGPEFLTYFQNEAQLDKSGLPSDRFFAERPEGSVSTLKIQRTQQEDSAVYLCASSLVRGYSGNQPQHFGDGTRLSIL.

In its sample, this clone was seen once. The V and J genes are TRBV29-1 and TRBJ1-2; D remains unclear. V lost 1 base and J 3 bases, leaving 12 bases between the germline ends. The CDR3 totals 14 residues. Per germline, CDR1 SQVTM and CDR2 ANQGSEA. CDR3 DNA sequence: TGCAGCGTTGAAGGGGAGGACGGAGACTATGGCTACACCTTC. Translation: CSVEGEDGDYGYTF.

The chain couples TRBV9 to TRBJ1-4, with TRBD1 matching over 9 bases. CDR3 length: 15 residues. Germline V gives CDR1 SGDLS, CDR2 YYNGEE. V shed 4 bases, J shed 3 bases, and the junction held 4 bases outside the gene matches. The DNA of the CDR3 is TGTGCCAGCAGCCCCCGACAGGGGGCTAATGAAAAACTGTTTTTT. Its protein product is CASSPRQGANEKLFF.

In its sample, this clone was seen many times. The chain has TRBV14 and TRBJ2-7, with 8 bases aligning to TRBD1. CDR1 is SGHDN and CDR2 is FVKESK in the germline V gene. The V segment lost 0 bases and the J segment 4 bases; nucleotides outside the gene matches: 5. This CDR3 has 15 residues. The CDR3 sequence: CASSQDLDRVYEQYF. CDR3 DNA: TGTGCCAGCAGCCAAGATCTGGACAGGGTGTACGAGCAGTACTTC.

This clone was found once. This sequence joins TRBV12-3 or TRBV12-4 and TRBJ1-1; 7 bases fit TRBD1. CDR3 length: 13 amino acids. The trim removed 5 bases at V and 8 bases at J, leaving 8 bases unmatched. CDR3 coding DNA: TGTGCCAGCAGTAAAACCGGGACAGAAGAAGCTTTCTTT. Amino acids: CASSKTGTEEAFF.

The chain links TRBV4-3 to TRBJ2-7; possible D gene TRBD1, 6 bases. The CDR3 extends over 13 amino acids. V shed 5 bases and J shed 0 bases, with 8 bases lying between them. Germline CDR1 LGHNA, CDR2 YSLEER. The CDR3 protein is CASSEQGSYEQYF. The CDR3, as DNA: TGCGCCAGCAGCGAACAGGGCTCCTACGAGCAGTACTTC.

V is TRBV5-1 and J is TRBJ2-7, with D maybe TRBD1 (6 bases). CDR1 SGHRS and CDR2 YFSETQ come from the germline V gene. The CDR3 covers 12 residues. Trimming removed 4 bases from V and 4 bases from J, with 9 bases in between. CDR3 sequence reads: CASSSGQYEQYF. The CDR3 DNA reads TGCGCCAGCAGCAGCGGACAGTACGAGCAGTACTTC.

This clone showed up just a few times. The J gene is TRBJ2-3, the V gene TRBV6-5; 8 bases are shared with TRBD1. Trimming cost V 6 bases and J 0 bases; bases outside gene matches: 5. Germline-derived CDR1 and CDR2 are MNHEY and SVGAGI. CDR3 length: 15 residues. The CDR3 DNA reads TGTGCCAGCAGGGCCGGGACAGGAAGCACAGATACGCAGTATTTT. Translating it yields CASRAGTGSTDTQYF.